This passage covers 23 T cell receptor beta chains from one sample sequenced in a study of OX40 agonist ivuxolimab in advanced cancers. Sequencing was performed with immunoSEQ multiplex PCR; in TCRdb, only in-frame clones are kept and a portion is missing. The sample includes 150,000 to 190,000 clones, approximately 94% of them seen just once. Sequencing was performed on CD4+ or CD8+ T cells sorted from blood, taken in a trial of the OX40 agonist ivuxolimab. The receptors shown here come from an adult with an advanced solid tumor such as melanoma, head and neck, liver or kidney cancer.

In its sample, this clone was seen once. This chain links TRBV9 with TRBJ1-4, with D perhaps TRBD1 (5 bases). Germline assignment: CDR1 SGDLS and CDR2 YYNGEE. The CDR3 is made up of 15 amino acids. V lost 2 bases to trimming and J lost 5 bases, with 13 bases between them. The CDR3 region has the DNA TGTGCCAGCAGCGTTGGGGCAGGCAAAAATGAAAAACTGTTTTTT. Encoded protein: CASSVGAGKNEKLFF.

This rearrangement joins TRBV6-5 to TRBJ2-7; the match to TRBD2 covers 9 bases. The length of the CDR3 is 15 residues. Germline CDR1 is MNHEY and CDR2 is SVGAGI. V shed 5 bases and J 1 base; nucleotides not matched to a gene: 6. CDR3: CASSKIAGESYEQYF. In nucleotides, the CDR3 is TGTGCCAGCAGTAAGATAGCGGGGGAGTCCTACGAGCAGTACTTC.

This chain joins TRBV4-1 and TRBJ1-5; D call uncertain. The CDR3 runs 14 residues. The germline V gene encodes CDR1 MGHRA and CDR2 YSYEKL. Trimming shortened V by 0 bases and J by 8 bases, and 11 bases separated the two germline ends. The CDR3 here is CASSQEWPREPQHF. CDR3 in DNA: TGCGCCAGCAGCCAAGAGTGGCCTCGGGAGCCCCAGCATTTT.

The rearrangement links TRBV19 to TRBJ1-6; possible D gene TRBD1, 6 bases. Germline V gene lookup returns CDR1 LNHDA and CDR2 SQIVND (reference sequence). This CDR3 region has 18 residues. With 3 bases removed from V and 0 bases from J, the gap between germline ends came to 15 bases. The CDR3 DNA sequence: TGTGCCAGTAGTATCGGACCAGGGGCGAGCTCCTATAATTCACCCCTCCACTTT. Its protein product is CASSIGPGASSYNSPLHF. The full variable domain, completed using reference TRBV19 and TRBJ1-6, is DGGITQSPKYLFRKEGQNVTLSCEQNLNHDAMYWYRQDPGQGLRLIYYSQIVNDFQKGDIAEGYSVSREKKESFPLTVTSAQKNPTAFYLCASSIGPGASSYNSPLHFGNGTRLTVT.

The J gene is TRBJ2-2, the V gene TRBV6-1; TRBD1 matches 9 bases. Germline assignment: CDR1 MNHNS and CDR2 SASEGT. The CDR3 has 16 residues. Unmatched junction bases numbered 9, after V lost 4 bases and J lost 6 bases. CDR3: CASSVTGGAGSGELFF. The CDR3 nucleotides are TGTGCCAGCAGTGTAACAGGGGGCGCGGGATCCGGGGAGCTGTTTTTT.

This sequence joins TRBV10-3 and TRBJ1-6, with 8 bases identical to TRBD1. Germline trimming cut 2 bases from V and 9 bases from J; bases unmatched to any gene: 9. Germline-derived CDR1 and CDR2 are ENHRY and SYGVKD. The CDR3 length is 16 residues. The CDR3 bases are TGTGCCATCAGTGAGCCCCAGGGGGCGGGCGCTTCACCCCTCCACTTT. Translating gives CAISEPQGAGASPLHF.

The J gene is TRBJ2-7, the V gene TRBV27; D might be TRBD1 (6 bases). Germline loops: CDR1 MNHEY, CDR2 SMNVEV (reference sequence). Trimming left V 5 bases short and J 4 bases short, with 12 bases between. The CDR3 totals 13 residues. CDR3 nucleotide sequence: TGTGCCAGCAGTGTCCGGGACATATACGAGCAGTACTTC. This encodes CASSVRDIYEQYF.

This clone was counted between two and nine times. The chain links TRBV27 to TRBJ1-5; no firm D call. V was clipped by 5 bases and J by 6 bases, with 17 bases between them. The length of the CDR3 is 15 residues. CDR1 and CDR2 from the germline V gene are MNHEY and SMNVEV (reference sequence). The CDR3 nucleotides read TGTGCCAGCAGTCCATCAGGCGGGGTGGGTCAGCCCCAGCATTTT. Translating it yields CASSPSGGVGQPQHF.

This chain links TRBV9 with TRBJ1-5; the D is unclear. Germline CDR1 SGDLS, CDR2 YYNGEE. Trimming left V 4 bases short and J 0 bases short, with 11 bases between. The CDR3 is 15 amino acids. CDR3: CASSPDGNSNQPQHF. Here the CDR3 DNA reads TGTGCCAGCAGCCCGGACGGGAATAGCAATCAGCCCCAGCATTTT.

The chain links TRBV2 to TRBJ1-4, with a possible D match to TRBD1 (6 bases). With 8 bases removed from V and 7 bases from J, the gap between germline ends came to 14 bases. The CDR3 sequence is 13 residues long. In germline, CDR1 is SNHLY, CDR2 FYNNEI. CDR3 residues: CASLTGLGEKLFF. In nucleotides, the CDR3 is TGTGCCAGCCTAACAGGGCTGGGTGAAAAACTGTTTTTT.

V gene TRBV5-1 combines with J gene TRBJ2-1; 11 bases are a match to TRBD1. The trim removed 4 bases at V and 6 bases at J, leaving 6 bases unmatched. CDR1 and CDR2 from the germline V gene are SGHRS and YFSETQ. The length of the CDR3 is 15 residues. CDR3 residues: CASSDGTGGGNEQFF. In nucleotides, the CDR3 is TGCGCCAGCAGCGACGGGACAGGGGGTGGCAATGAGCAGTTCTTC.

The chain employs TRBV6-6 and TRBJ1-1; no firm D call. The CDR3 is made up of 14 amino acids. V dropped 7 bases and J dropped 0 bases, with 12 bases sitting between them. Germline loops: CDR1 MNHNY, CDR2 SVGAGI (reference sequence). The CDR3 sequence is CASTPAVLNTEAFF. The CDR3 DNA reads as TGTGCCAGCACTCCCGCCGTCTTGAACACTGAAGCTTTCTTT.

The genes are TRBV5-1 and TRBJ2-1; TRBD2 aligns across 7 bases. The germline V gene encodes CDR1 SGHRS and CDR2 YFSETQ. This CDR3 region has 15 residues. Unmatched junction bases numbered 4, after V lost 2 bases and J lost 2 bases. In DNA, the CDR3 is TGCGCCAGCAGCTTTCGGGGGGTTCCCTACAATGAGCAGTTCTTC. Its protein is CASSFRGVPYNEQFF.

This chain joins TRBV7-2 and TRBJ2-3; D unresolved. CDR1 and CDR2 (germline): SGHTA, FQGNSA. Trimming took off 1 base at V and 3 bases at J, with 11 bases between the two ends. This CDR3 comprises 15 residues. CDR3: CASSLGVVRTDTQYF. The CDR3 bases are TGTGCCAGCAGCTTAGGTGTCGTCCGGACAGATACGCAGTATTTT.

Here the CDR3 DNA reads TGTGCCAGCAGCCCCCTCTCCGGACAGTCCCTTACCGGGGAGCTGTTTTTT. It encodes CASSPLSGQSLTGELFF. The chain carries TRBV11-3 and TRBJ2-2; possibly TRBD1 for D (6 bases). This CDR3 has 17 amino acids. CDR1 and CDR2 from the germline V gene are SGHNT and YENEEA. V lost 5 bases, J lost 5 bases, and 21 bases lay in between. Supplemented by reference TRBV11-3 and TRBJ2-2, the full variable domain reads EAGVVQSPRYKIIEKKQPVAFWCNPISGHNTLYWYLQNLGQGPELLIRYENEEAVDDSQLPKDRFSAERLKGVDSTLKIQPAELGDSAVYLCASSPLSGQSLTGELFFGEGSRLTVL.

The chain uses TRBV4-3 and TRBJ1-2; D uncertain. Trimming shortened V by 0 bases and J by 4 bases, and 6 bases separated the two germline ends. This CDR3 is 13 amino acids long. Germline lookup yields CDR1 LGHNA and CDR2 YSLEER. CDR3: CASSQDGFYGYTF. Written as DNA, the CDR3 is TGCGCCAGCAGCCAAGACGGCTTCTATGGCTACACCTTC.

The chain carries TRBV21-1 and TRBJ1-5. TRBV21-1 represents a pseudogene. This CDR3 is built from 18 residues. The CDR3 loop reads CASSIFPGDRDYNQPQHF. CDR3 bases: TGTGCCAGCAGCATCTTCCCGGGTGACAGGGACTATAATCAGCCCCAGCATTTT.

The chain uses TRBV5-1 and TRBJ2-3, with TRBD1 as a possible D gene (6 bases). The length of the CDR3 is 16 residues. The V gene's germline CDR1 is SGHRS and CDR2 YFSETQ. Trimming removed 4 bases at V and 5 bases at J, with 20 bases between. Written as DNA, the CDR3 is TGCGCCAGCAGCGAAATACAGGGTATGGTCGGAGATACGCAGTATTTT. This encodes CASSEIQGMVGDTQYF.

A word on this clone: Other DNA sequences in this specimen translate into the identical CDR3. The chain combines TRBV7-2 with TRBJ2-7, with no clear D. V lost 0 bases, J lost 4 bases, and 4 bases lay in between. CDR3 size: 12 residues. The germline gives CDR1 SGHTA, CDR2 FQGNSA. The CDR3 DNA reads TGTGCCAGCAGCTTAGCCCGGTACGAGCAGTACTTC. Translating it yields CASSLARYEQYF.

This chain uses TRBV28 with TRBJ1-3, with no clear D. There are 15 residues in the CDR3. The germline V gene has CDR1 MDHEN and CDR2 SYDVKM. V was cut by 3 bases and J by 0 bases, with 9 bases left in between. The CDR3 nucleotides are TGTGCCAGCAGTTTTGACACCCCCTCTGGAAACACCATATATTTT. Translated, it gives CASSFDTPSGNTIYF.

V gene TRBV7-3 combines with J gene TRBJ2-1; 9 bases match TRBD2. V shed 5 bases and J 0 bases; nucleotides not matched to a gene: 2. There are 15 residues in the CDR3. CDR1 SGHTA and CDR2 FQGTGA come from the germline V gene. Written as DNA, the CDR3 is TGTGCCAGCAGCGTTAGCGGGAGCTCCTACAATGAGCAGTTCTTC. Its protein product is CASSVSGSSYNEQFF.

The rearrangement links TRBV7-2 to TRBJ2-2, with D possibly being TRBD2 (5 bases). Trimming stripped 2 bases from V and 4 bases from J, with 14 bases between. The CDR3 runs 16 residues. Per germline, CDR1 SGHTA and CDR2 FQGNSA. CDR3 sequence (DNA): TGTGCCAGCAGCTTAACCGGGATATTACCCACCGGGGAGCTGTTTTTT. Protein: CASSLTGILPTGELFF. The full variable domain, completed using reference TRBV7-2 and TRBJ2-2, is GAGVSQSPSNKVTEKGKDVELRCDPISGHTALYWYRQSLGQGLEFLIYFQGNSAPDKSGLPSDRFSAERTGGSVSTLTIQRTQQEDSAVYLCASSLTGILPTGELFFGEGSRLTVL.

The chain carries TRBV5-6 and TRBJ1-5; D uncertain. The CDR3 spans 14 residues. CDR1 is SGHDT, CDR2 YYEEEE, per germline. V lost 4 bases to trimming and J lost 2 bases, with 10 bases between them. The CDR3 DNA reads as TGTGCCAGCAGCCCGGACGGACGCAATCAGCCCCAGCATTTT. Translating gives CASSPDGRNQPQHF.